This TCR beta chain was recovered during a study of cytomegalovirus exposure and HLA in healthy donors. Both 60 Vbeta primers and 13 Jbeta primers went into the PCR. The repertoire was sequenced with immunoSEQ multiplex PCR; TCRdb's copy has only in-frame clones and lacks some. The sample includes about 130,000 clones, less than 80% of them seen just once. Details on this clone: The antigen remains undetermined.

Per the germline V gene, CDR1 is MNHEY and CDR2 is SMNVEV (reference sequence). The CDR3 has 12 amino acids. J was trimmed by 8 bases and V by 5 bases; bases with no gene match: 3. Study outcomes and limitations: The authors listed some 160 TCR beta chains as cytomegalovirus-associated.

This chain links TRBV27 with TRBJ1-2; 9 nucleotides match TRBD1. The clonotype comes from a man aged 40-50 years in good health and CMV-seropositive. The sequenced sample consisted of PBMCs. The CDR3 sequence is CASSGTGWGYTF. Here the CDR3 DNA reads TGTGCCAGCAGTGGGACAGGGTGGGGCTACACCTTC.